Below, 3 T cell receptor beta chains from the same sample are listed, as sequenced in a study of blood T cell repertoires in COVID-19. Data came from immunoSEQ multiplex PCR; TCRdb stores just in-frame clones and leaves some out. The data contain about 150,000 clones, around 84% of them singletons. Specimen: peripheral blood. These TCRs come from a human donor in a cohort sampled during active COVID-19.

The chain combines TRBV21-1 with TRBJ2-4; the D call in the table, TRBD1, was not verified against the DNA. TRBV21-1 is a pseudogene locus. The CDR3 is 12 amino acids. The CDR3 DNA follows: TGTGCCACCAGGACAGGGGTGAACATTCAGTACTTC. It translates to CATRTGVNIQYF.

The gene calls are TRBV4-1 and TRBJ2-2, with 7 bases fitting TRBD2. V lost 4 bases, J lost 6 bases, and 2 bases stayed unmatched. The CDR3 has 13 amino acids. Germline V gene data show CDR1 as MGHRA and CDR2 as YSYEKL. CDR3: CASSRSGAGELFF. In nucleotides, the CDR3 is TGCGCCAGCAGCCGGAGCGGGGCCGGGGAGCTGTTTTTT.

This clone came up once. The chain joins TRBV6-5 to TRBJ2-1; TRBD1 is a possible D gene (7 bases). Germline CDR1 and CDR2: MNHEY and SVGAGI. This CDR3 contains 16 residues. Trimming cost V 0 bases and J 4 bases, with 13 bases left between them. The CDR3 DNA follows: TGTGCCAGCAGTTACTCGTCAGGGGGGCGTTACAATGAGCAGTTCTTC. This gives the protein CASSYSSGGRYNEQFF.